These 17 T cell receptor beta chains were sequenced from one sample in a study of graft-versus-host responses after intestinal transplantation. The antigens for these receptors are not known. TCRdb's copy holds only in-frame clones and misses some; the assay was immunoSEQ multiplex PCR. The profile shows 60,000 to 80,000 clones, about 90% of them singletons. The sample was unstimulated CD8+ T cells sorted from spleen or lymph node cells, taken before intestinal transplant. These receptors were taken from a human donor who received an intestinal transplant.

The count of this clone is one. This chain links TRBV20-1 with TRBJ2-7; the D gene is possibly TRBD2 (5 bases). The V gene lost 5 bases and the J gene lost 6 bases, with 11 bases spanning the gap. Per the germline V gene, CDR1 is DFQATT and CDR2 is SNEGSKA (reference sequence). This CDR3 is 11 amino acids long. Here the CDR3 DNA reads TGCAGTGCTTCAAAGGGAGCCGAGCAGTACTTC. It is translated as CSASKGAEQYF.

The V call is TRBV4-1, the J call TRBJ1-2; the match to TRBD1 covers 7 bases. Germline CDR1 MGHRA, CDR2 YSYEKL. The V segment lost 1 base and the J segment 5 bases; nucleotides outside the gene matches: 4. This CDR3 region has 14 residues. Written as DNA, the CDR3 is TGCGCCAGCAGCCAAGTCGGGACAGCATATGGCTACACCTTC. It translates to CASSQVGTAYGYTF.

CDR3 loop: CASSSTSRTSGYNEQFF. For the CDR3, the DNA is TGTGCCAGCAGCTCCACTTCTCGGACTAGCGGGTACAATGAGCAGTTCTTC. The chain recombines TRBV7-9 with TRBJ2-1; 11 nucleotides align to TRBD2. There are 17 residues in the CDR3. V was pared by 4 bases and J by 4 bases, with 9 bases of the junction left unmatched. Germline V CDR1 and CDR2: SEHNR, FQNEAQ (reference sequence).

The chain employs TRBV13 and TRBJ2-3, with 9 bases that match TRBD2. The CDR3 spans 18 residues. After removal of 5 bases from V and 2 bases from J, the junction contained 14 bases not matched to a gene. Germline CDR1 PRHDT, CDR2 FYEKMQ (reference sequence). The CDR3 protein is CASSPRGSGGSPTDTQYF. DNA of the CDR3: TGTGCCAGCAGCCCCCGCGGTAGCGGGGGCTCACCCACAGATACGCAGTATTTT.

The chain combines TRBV5-6 with TRBJ1-1; the D is unclear. The germline V gene has CDR1 SGHDT and CDR2 YYEEEE. This CDR3 is built from 12 residues. The ends were cut back, 2 bases at V and 2 bases at J, with 4 bases in the middle. CDR3 in amino acids: CASSFGNTEAFF. Here the CDR3 DNA reads TGTGCCAGCAGCTTTGGCAACACTGAAGCTTTCTTT.

The CDR3 sequence is CATSRPRRGGTEAFF. The CDR3 nucleotides are TGTGCCACCAGCAGACCTCGGCGAGGCGGCACTGAAGCTTTCTTT. The chain employs TRBV15 and TRBJ1-1; no firm D call. This CDR3 region has 15 residues. Trimming shortened V by 2 bases and J by 4 bases, and 14 bases separated the two germline ends. CDR1 and CDR2 (germline): LNHNV, YYDKDF (reference sequence).

The chain has TRBV5-1 and TRBJ1-2, with D perhaps matching TRBD1 (5 bases). Trimming removed 2 bases at V and 6 bases at J, with 8 bases between. The CDR3 is 12 amino acids. Germline CDR1 and CDR2: SGHRS and YFSETQ. CDR3 residues: CASSLGVDGYTF. For the CDR3, the DNA is TGCGCCAGCAGCTTAGGGGTGGATGGCTACACCTTC.

V is TRBV19 and J is TRBJ2-3; no reliable D call. The CDR3 has 15 amino acids. Germline lookup yields CDR1 LNHDA and CDR2 SQIVND (reference sequence). V dropped 3 bases and J dropped 1 base, with 11 bases sitting between them. CDR3 bases: TGTGCCAGTAGTATCTCAGGTAGTGGCACAGATACGCAGTATTTT. Amino acids: CASSISGSGTDTQYF.

The V call is TRBV2, the J call TRBJ2-3; perhaps TRBD2 as D (6 bases). This CDR3 is built from 14 residues. The germline CDR1 and CDR2 sequences are SNHLY and FYNNEI. Trimming pared 3 bases from V and 2 bases from J, leaving 9 bases between. The CDR3 loop reads CASSEGGPTDTQYF. The CDR3 DNA reads as TGTGCCAGCAGTGAGGGGGGACCCACAGATACGCAGTATTTT.

The V gene is TRBV27, the J gene TRBJ2-7; 7 bases align to TRBD2. The junction had 9 bases not matched to a gene; V was cut back by 4 bases and J by 0 bases. The CDR3 covers 16 residues. CDR1 and CDR2 from the germline V gene are MNHEY and SMNVEV (reference sequence). Here the CDR3 reads CASSYGGDPSSYEQYF. CDR3 nucleotide sequence: TGTGCCAGCAGTTATGGGGGGGACCCCAGCTCCTACGAGCAGTACTTC.

The rearrangement joins TRBV9 to TRBJ1-5, with 9 bases aligning to TRBD1. CDR1 is SGDLS, CDR2 YYNGEE, per germline. The V gene end was trimmed by 4 bases and the J gene end by 6 bases; junction bases not matched to a gene: 5. The length of the CDR3 is 14 residues. CDR3 DNA: TGTGCCAGCAGCCAACAGGGGGCCGGTCAGCCCCAGCATTTT. As protein: CASSQQGAGQPQHF.

As for this clone: Other nucleotide sequences from this sample produce the same CDR3. The chain joins TRBV5-6 to TRBJ2-7; D possibly corresponds to TRBD2 (6 bases). The CDR3 sequence is 15 residues long. With 1 base removed from V and 1 base from J, the gap between germline ends came to 12 bases. The V gene's germline CDR1 is SGHDT and CDR2 YYEEEE. The CDR3 is CASSLRGLGSYEQYF. DNA for the CDR3: TGTGCCAGCAGCTTGCGGGGGTTGGGTTCCTACGAGCAGTACTTC.

This clone has a handful of counts. The chain carries TRBV29-1 and TRBJ1-2; tentatively, D is TRBD1 (6 bases). Trimming took off 4 bases at V and 8 bases at J, with 14 bases between the two ends. Germline CDR1 reads SQVTM; CDR2 reads ANQGSEA. This CDR3 spans 12 amino acids. Here the CDR3 DNA reads TGCAGCGTTGCTACAGGGACCGACGGCTACACCTTC. Protein product: CSVATGTDGYTF. Full variable domain (remainder filled in from reference TRBV29-1 and TRBJ1-2): SAVISQKPSRDICQRGTSLTIQCQVDSQVTMMFWYRQQPGQSLTLIATANQGSEATYESGFVIDKFPISRPNLTFSTLTVSNMSPEDSSIYLCSVATGTDGYTFGSGTRLTVV.

The chain combines TRBV2 with TRBJ1-2; 8 bases fit TRBD1. This CDR3 region has 15 residues. CDR1 SNHLY and CDR2 FYNNEI come from the germline V gene. The J segment lost 10 bases and the V segment lost 7 bases, leaving 17 bases of the junction unmatched. Here the CDR3 reads CASKGVDRTGNFYTF. DNA of the CDR3: TGTGCCAGCAAAGGGGTTGACCGGACAGGGAATTTCTACACCTTC.

The V and J genes are TRBV27 and TRBJ2-7; D is possibly TRBD1 (6 bases). V shed 3 bases and J shed 6 bases, with 15 bases lying between them. CDR1 MNHEY and CDR2 SMNVEV come from the germline V gene (reference sequence). The CDR3 consists of 14 residues. The CDR3 DNA reads TGTGCCAGCAGTTTCTTCGCAGGGGCTGTCGAGCAGTACTTC. It specifies CASSFFAGAVEQYF.

The chain has TRBV7-9 and TRBJ1-2; no clear D gene. The CDR3 extends over 13 amino acids. Germline CDR1 and CDR2: SEHNR and FQNEAQ (reference sequence). The V and J ends lost 1 base and 4 bases respectively, with 7 bases between them. The CDR3 DNA follows: TGTGCCAGCAGCTTAGACGGGAGCTATGGCTACACCTTC. As protein: CASSLDGSYGYTF. Full variable domain (outside the CDR3, taken from reference TRBV7-9 and TRBJ1-2): DTGVSQNPRHKITKRGQNVTFRCDPISEHNRLYWYRQTLGQGPEFLTYFQNEAQLEKSRLLSDRFSAERPKGSFSTLEIQRTEQGDSAMYLCASSLDGSYGYTFGSGTRLTVV.

This CDR3 reads CASSPRGSEPPYYEQYF. In DNA, the CDR3 is TGTGCCAGCAGCCCTAGGGGGTCGGAGCCCCCCTACTACGAGCAGTACTTC. V and J are TRBV13 and TRBJ2-7; a weak D match, TRBD1 (6 bases). Per the germline V gene, CDR1 is PRHDT and CDR2 is FYEKMQ (reference sequence). This CDR3 region has 17 residues. The germline V and J ends were trimmed by 5 bases and 3 bases, with 23 bases remaining between them.